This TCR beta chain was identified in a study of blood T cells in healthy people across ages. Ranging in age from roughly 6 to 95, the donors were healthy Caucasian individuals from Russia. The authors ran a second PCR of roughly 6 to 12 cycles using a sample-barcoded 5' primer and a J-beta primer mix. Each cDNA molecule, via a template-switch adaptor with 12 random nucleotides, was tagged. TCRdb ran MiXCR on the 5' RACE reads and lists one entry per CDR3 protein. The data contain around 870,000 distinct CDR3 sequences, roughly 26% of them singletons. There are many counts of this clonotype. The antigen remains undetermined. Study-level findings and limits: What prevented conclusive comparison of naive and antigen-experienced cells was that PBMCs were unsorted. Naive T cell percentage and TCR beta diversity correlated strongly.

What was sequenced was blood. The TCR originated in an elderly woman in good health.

CDR3 sequence: CASSLRTDDWGYTF. The CDR3 DNA reads TGTGCCAGCAGCCTCCGGACGGATGATTGGGGCTACACCTTC. The chain recombines TRBV7-2 with TRBJ1-2; D gene uncertain. V lost 5 bases to trimming and J lost 8 bases, with 18 bases between them. Germline V gives CDR1 SGHTA, CDR2 FQGNSA. The CDR3 contains 14 residues.